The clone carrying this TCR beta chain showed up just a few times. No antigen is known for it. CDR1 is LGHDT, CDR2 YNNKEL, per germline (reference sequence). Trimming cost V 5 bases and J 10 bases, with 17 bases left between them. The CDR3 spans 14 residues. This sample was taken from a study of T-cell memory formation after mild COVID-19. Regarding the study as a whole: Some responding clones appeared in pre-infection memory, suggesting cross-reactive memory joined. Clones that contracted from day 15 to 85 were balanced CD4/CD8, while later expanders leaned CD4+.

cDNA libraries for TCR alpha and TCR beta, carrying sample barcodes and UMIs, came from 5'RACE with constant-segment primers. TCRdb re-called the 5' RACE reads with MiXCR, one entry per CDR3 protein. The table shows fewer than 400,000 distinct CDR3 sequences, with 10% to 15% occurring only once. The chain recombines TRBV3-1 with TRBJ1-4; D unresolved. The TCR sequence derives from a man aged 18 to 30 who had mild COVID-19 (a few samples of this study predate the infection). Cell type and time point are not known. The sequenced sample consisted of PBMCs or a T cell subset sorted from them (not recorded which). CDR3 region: CASSVGTTDGKLFF. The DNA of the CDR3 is TGTGCCAGCAGCGTCGGCACGACGGACGGAAAACTGTTTTTT.